These 5 T cell receptor beta chains share one sample of origin, sequenced in a study of blood T cells in healthy people across ages. Combining a sample-barcoded 5' primer with a J-beta primer mix, a second PCR ran for roughly 6 to 12 cycles. TCRdb re-analysed the 5' RACE reads in MiXCR, keeping a single row per CDR3 protein. Of about 2 million distinct CDR3 sequences listed, roughly 52% are singletons. Sequencing used blood. The receptors were gathered from a woman in her forties in good health.

The chain has TRBV14 and TRBJ2-3; 13 bases align to TRBD2. CDR1 is SGHDN and CDR2 is FVKESK in the germline V gene. Trimming took 8 bases from V and 4 from J; bases not matched to a gene: 6. CDR3 length equals 15 residues. In nucleotides, the CDR3 is TGTGCCAGCCAACGACTAGCGGGGGGCGCAGATACGCAGTATTTT. Its protein product is CASQRLAGGADTQYF.

This rearrangement joins TRBV16 to TRBJ1-2; no definite D call. The length of the CDR3 is 15 residues. The V and J ends lost 0 bases and 5 bases respectively, with 13 bases between them. Germline V gives CDR1 KGHSY, CDR2 FQNENV. CDR3 amino acids: CASSQSWTGIYGYTF. DNA for the CDR3: TGTGCCAGCAGCCAATCGTGGACCGGGATATATGGCTACACCTTC.

This clonotype came up a few times. The V gene is TRBV6-5, the J gene TRBJ2-1; 9 positions match TRBD1. The V segment lost 5 bases and the J segment 4 bases; nucleotides outside the gene matches: 6. Germline values: CDR1 MNHEY, CDR2 SVGAGI. The length of the CDR3 is 15 residues. The CDR3 loop is CASSGGQGKYNEQFF. CDR3 nucleotides: TGTGCCAGCAGTGGCGGACAGGGGAAGTACAATGAGCAGTTCTTC.

The CDR3 bases are TGTGCCAGCTCAGACGCCGGGACAGGGAGCAATCAGCCCCAGCATTTT. It translates to CASSDAGTGSNQPQHF. This rearrangement joins TRBV18 to TRBJ1-5, with 9 bases lining up with TRBD1. After removal of 5 bases from V and 1 base from J, the junction contained 6 bases not matched to a gene. This CDR3 is built from 16 residues. Germline V lookup: CDR1 KGHSH, CDR2 LQKENI.

V and J are TRBV6-2 or TRBV6-3 and TRBJ2-1, with TRBD2 as a possible D gene (7 bases). This CDR3 has 17 amino acids. CDR1 and CDR2 (germline): MNHEY, SVGEGT. Trimming left V 0 bases short and J 1 base short, with 13 bases between. The chain's CDR3 is CASSYSRGGLSYNEQFF. The CDR3 DNA sequence: TGTGCCAGCAGTTACTCTAGGGGGGGCCTATCCTACAATGAGCAGTTCTTC.